The 8 T cell receptor beta chains presented below share a single source sample, sequenced in a study of blood T cell repertoires in COVID-19. Sequencing was performed with immunoSEQ multiplex PCR; in TCRdb, only in-frame clones are kept and a portion is missing. Here the sample spans 200,000 or so clones, 85% being singletons. Sequencing input: peripheral blood. The source is a man in his 60s with COVID-19, enrolled during active disease.

The CDR3 nucleotides are TGTGCCAGCAGTTTAACAGGGTTTAATTCACCCCTCCACTTT. It is translated as CASSLTGFNSPLHF. V gene TRBV6-5 combines with J gene TRBJ1-6, with D possibly matching TRBD1 (6 bases). V was pared by 4 bases and J by 6 bases, with 10 bases between. Germline V lookup: CDR1 MNHEY, CDR2 SVGAGI. The CDR3 covers 14 residues.

The chain links TRBV29-1 to TRBJ1-2, with a tentative D call TRBD1 (6 bases). Looked up from germline, CDR1 is SQVTM and CDR2 is ANQGSEA. V was clipped by 4 bases and J by 3 bases, with 9 bases between them. This CDR3 contains 12 residues. DNA of the CDR3: TGCAGCGTTGTACAGGGAGACTATGGCTACACCTTC. Amino acids: CSVVQGDYGYTF.

This chain connects TRBV12-3 or TRBV12-4 to TRBJ1-5, with a possible D match to TRBD1 (5 bases). Trimming cost V 8 bases and J 4 bases, with 12 bases left between them. There are 13 residues in the CDR3. The CDR3: CASQRGGNQPQHF. DNA for the CDR3: TGTGCCAGCCAGCGCGGGGGGAATCAGCCCCAGCATTTT.

This rearrangement joins TRBV11-2 to TRBJ1-6, with D possibly being TRBD1 (5 bases). This CDR3 has 17 residues. The V gene lost 5 bases and the J gene lost 0 bases, with 14 bases spanning the gap. Germline CDR1 is SGHAT and CDR2 is FQNNGV. This chain's CDR3 is CASSRGLVSSYNSPLHF. DNA for the CDR3: TGTGCCAGCAGCAGGGGACTCGTTAGCTCCTATAATTCACCCCTCCACTTT.

This clone has a handful of counts. J is TRBJ1-1 and V is TRBV20-1; D is uncertain. The V end was cut by 5 bases, the J end by 6 bases, with 10 bases between. The germline gives CDR1 DFQATT, CDR2 SNEGSKA (reference sequence). The CDR3 consists of 11 residues. Here the CDR3 reads CSASRGAEAFF. CDR3 sequence (DNA): TGCAGTGCTTCCCGGGGAGCTGAAGCTTTCTTT.

The genes are TRBV6-2 or TRBV6-3 and TRBJ1-2; no clear D gene. The CDR3 length is 12 residues. The V gene lost 5 bases and the J gene lost 4 bases, with 8 bases spanning the gap. Germline CDR1 is MNHEY and CDR2 is SVGEGT. The CDR3 sequence is CASSPGPYGYTF. CDR3 in DNA: TGTGCCAGCAGTCCCGGTCCCTATGGCTACACCTTC.

The CDR3 sequence: CATSRGGVSHMNTEAFF. As DNA, the CDR3 is TGTGCCACCAGCAGAGGGGGGGTTAGCCACATGAACACTGAAGCTTTCTTT. This sequence joins TRBV15 and TRBJ1-1, with a possible D match to TRBD1 (5 bases). The CDR3 runs 17 residues. Trimming shortened V by 1 base and J by 0 bases, and 15 bases separated the two germline ends. CDR1 and CDR2 (germline): LNHNV, YYDKDF (reference sequence).

The V gene is TRBV9, the J gene TRBJ1-1; no reliable D call. V was pared by 0 bases and J by 0 bases, with 6 bases between. The CDR3 covers 14 residues. Germline CDR1 is SGDLS and CDR2 is YYNGEE. The CDR3: CASSVGRLNTEAFF. The CDR3 DNA is TGTGCCAGCAGCGTAGGCAGGCTGAACACTGAAGCTTTCTTT.